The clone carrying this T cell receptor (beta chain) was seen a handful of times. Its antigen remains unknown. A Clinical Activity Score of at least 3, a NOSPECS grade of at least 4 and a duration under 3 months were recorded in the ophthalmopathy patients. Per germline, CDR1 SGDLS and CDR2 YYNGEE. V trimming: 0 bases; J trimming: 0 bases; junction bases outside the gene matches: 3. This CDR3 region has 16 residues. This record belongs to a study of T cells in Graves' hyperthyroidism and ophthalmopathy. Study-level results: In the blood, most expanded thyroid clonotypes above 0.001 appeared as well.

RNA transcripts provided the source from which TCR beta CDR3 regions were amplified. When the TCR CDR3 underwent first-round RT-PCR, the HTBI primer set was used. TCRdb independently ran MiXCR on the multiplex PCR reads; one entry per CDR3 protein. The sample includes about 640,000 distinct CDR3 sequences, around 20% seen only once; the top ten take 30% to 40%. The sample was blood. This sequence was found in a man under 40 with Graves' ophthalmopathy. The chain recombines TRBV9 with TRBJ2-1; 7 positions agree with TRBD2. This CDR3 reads CASSVESGISYNEQFF. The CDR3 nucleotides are TGTGCCAGCAGCGTAGAAAGCGGGATCTCCTACAATGAGCAGTTCTTC.